The entry below describes one T cell receptor (beta chain). The data stem from a study of blood T cell repertoires in COVID-19. TCRdb's copy holds only in-frame clones and misses some; the assay was immunoSEQ multiplex PCR. The table lists over 25,000 clones, over 75% of them singletons. Per the germline V gene, CDR1 is MDHEN and CDR2 is SYDVKM. The V gene lost 0 bases and the J gene lost 4 bases, with 10 bases spanning the gap. The CDR3 loop spans 14 amino acids. The receptor was isolated from a man in his sixties with acute or convalescent COVID-19. The sample was peripheral blood. The rearrangement links TRBV28 to TRBJ2-7, with TRBD2 as a possible D gene (5 bases). DNA of the CDR3: TGTGCCAGCAGTTTATGGGGGAGTCAGTACGAGCAGTACTTC. The encoded protein is CASSLWGSQYEQYF.